What follows are 26 T cell receptor beta chains derived from one specimen sequenced in a study of T-cell reconstitution after alpha-beta-depleted transplantation in children. Preparation of the TCRbeta library was carried out with unique molecular identifiers. TCRdb used MiXCR to reprocess the PCR reads, holding one entry per CDR3 protein. The sample records more than 300,000 distinct CDR3 sequences, around 15% being singletons. The material was PBMCs, mostly from graft donor cells, obtained 360 days after TCRalphabeta/CD19-depleted stem cell transplant. These receptors all come from a male patient aged 2 to 9 who had a stem cell transplant for acute lymphoblastic leukemia, so the T cells may come from the graft donor.

The gene calls are TRBV5-1 and TRBJ2-1, with 8 bases fitting TRBD2. CDR3 length: 17 amino acids. J was trimmed by 5 bases and V by 0 bases; bases with no gene match: 10. Germline CDR1 reads SGHRS; CDR2 reads YFSETQ. CDR3 protein: CASSLDPPGAGDNEQFF. The CDR3 DNA reads as TGCGCCAGCAGCTTGGATCCCCCGGGAGCGGGAGACAATGAGCAGTTCTTC.

The chain is built from TRBV4-1 and TRBJ2-4; the match to TRBD2 covers 15 bases. The CDR3 has 18 amino acids. The ends lost 2 bases at V and 8 bases at J; junction bases unmatched: 10. Germline CDR1 MGHRA, CDR2 YSYEKL. The CDR3 DNA reads TGCGCCAGCAGCCAACGTAAAGGACTAGCGGGAGGGCGGGACATTCAGTACTTC. Protein sequence: CASSQRKGLAGGRDIQYF.

This clonotype occurred a few times. The chain employs TRBV28 and TRBJ2-7; D possibly corresponds to TRBD2 (6 bases). In germline, CDR1 is MDHEN, CDR2 SYDVKM. The ends were cut back, 4 bases at V and 2 bases at J, with 9 bases in the middle. The CDR3 runs to 13 residues. CDR3 loop: CASSSASAYEQYF. As DNA, the CDR3 is TGTGCCAGCAGTTCGGCTAGCGCCTACGAGCAGTACTTC. Full variable domain (rest looked up from reference TRBV28 and TRBJ2-7): DVKVTQSSRYLVKRTGEKVFLECVQDMDHENMFWYRQDPGLGLRLIYFSYDVKMKEKGDIPEGYSVSREKKERFSLILESASTNQTSMYLCASSSASAYEQYFGPGTRLTVT.

This clonotype was seen a handful of times. The chain recombines TRBV11-1 with TRBJ2-4; 7 positions agree with TRBD1. Germline V CDR1 and CDR2: SGHAT, FQDESV (reference sequence). The V and J ends lost 5 bases and 1 base, in that order; junction bases with no gene match: 8. This CDR3 is 16 amino acids long. The chain's CDR3 is CASSPRQGRAKNIQYF. For the CDR3, the DNA is TGTGCCAGCAGCCCCCGACAGGGTCGGGCCAAAAACATTCAGTACTTC.

The table lists this clonotype with a few counts. The rearrangement joins TRBV5-5 to TRBJ2-2; tentatively, D is TRBD1 or TRBD2 (6 bases each). Between the trimmed V and J ends, which lost 0 bases and 9 bases, there was a span of 9 bases. This CDR3 has 13 residues. Germline V CDR1 and CDR2: SGHKS, YYEKEE (reference sequence). CDR3 nucleotide sequence: TGTGCCAGCAGCTTGGCGGGGGCGTGGGAGCTGTTTTTT. This encodes CASSLAGAWELFF.

CDR3 nucleotide sequence: TGTGCCAGCAGCTTATCGGCACGGGCTTCTGAAAAACTGTTTTTT. It encodes CASSLSARASEKLFF. The chain links TRBV7-9 to TRBJ1-4; D gene uncertain. The germline V and J ends were trimmed by 2 bases and 7 bases, with 14 bases remaining between them. Germline V gene lookup returns CDR1 SEHNR and CDR2 FQNEAQ (reference sequence). The CDR3 is made up of 15 amino acids. The full variable domain, its missing parts supplied by reference TRBV7-9 and TRBJ1-4, is DTGVSQNPRHKITKRGQNVTFRCDPISEHNRLYWYRQTLGQGPEFLTYFQNEAQLEKSRLLSDRFSAERPKGSFSTLEIQRTEQGDSAMYLCASSLSARASEKLFFGSGTQLSVL.

This clonotype has a handful of counts. This rearrangement joins TRBV4-1 to TRBJ2-5, with TRBD1 identical over 7 bases. The CDR3 is 17 residues long. CDR1 MGHRA and CDR2 YSYEKL come from the germline V gene. V trimming: 0 bases; J trimming: 4 bases; junction bases outside the gene matches: 11. The CDR3 DNA sequence: TGCGCCAGCAGCCAAGAGCACAGGGGCACGAGGGGAGAGACCCAGTACTTC. It specifies CASSQEHRGTRGETQYF.

This clonotype occurred many times. V gene TRBV6-1 combines with J gene TRBJ2-5, with 10 nucleotides matching TRBD1. V lost 7 bases to trimming and J lost 3 bases; unmatched junction nucleotides: 8. Germline values: CDR1 MNHNS, CDR2 SASEGT. The CDR3 is made up of 15 amino acids. The CDR3 protein is CASTGTGETKETQYF. The DNA of the CDR3 is TGTGCCAGCACCGGGACAGGGGAGACTAAAGAGACCCAGTACTTC.

The chain employs TRBV4-1 and TRBJ2-1; 10 bases are a match to TRBD2. This CDR3 has 15 amino acids. V shed 2 bases and J 9 bases; nucleotides not matched to a gene: 7. Germline CDR1 is MGHRA and CDR2 is YSYEKL. The DNA for the CDR3 is TGCGCCAGCAGCCAACTAGCGGGAGAAGCGTCTGAGCAGTTCTTC. It specifies CASSQLAGEASEQFF.

This clonotype was found a few times. The chain joins TRBV12-3 or TRBV12-4 to TRBJ2-7, with D maybe TRBD2 (5 bases). The CDR3 is made up of 14 amino acids. V was clipped by 3 bases and J by 2 bases, with 11 bases between them. CDR3 sequence: CASSLADFTYEQYF. CDR3 sequence (DNA): TGTGCCAGCAGTTTGGCGGACTTTACCTACGAGCAGTACTTC.

This clonotype has a handful of counts. V gene TRBV11-2 combines with J gene TRBJ1-4; tentatively, D is TRBD1 (6 bases). The CDR3 contains 19 residues. V was clipped by 2 bases and J by 3 bases, with 22 bases between them. The V gene's germline CDR1 is SGHAT and CDR2 FQNNGV. The CDR3 spells CASSLWPGQTRSANEKLFF. CDR3 sequence (DNA): TGTGCCAGCAGCTTATGGCCCGGACAGACTAGGTCGGCTAATGAAAAACTGTTTTTT.

This clonotype was recorded many times. The V and J genes are TRBV6-6 and TRBJ2-7; no definite D call. The CDR3 length is 11 residues. Germline CDR1 MNHNY, CDR2 SVGAGI (reference sequence). The ends were cut back, 6 bases at V and 3 bases at J, with 6 bases in the middle. The CDR3 loop reads CASSRVYEQYF. The CDR3 nucleotides read TGTGCCAGCAGCCGCGTCTACGAGCAGTACTTC.

The rearrangement joins TRBV6-2 or TRBV6-3 to TRBJ2-7, with D perhaps given as TRBD1 or TRBD2 (5 bases each). The germline V gene has CDR1 MNHEY and CDR2 SVGEGT. CDR3 length: 17 residues. The ends were cut back, 3 bases at V and 0 bases at J, with 18 bases in the middle. CDR3 loop: CASSYQVGEGGSYEQYF. The CDR3 DNA reads TGTGCCAGCAGTTATCAAGTGGGGGAAGGTGGCTCCTACGAGCAGTACTTC.

This clonotype came up a few times. This chain links TRBV5-1 with TRBJ2-3; 7 nucleotides align to TRBD1. The junction had 6 bases not matched to a gene; V was cut back by 6 bases and J by 5 bases. Germline CDR1 and CDR2: SGHRS and YFSETQ. The CDR3 is made up of 13 amino acids. The CDR3 reads CASKGQTVDTQYF. Here the CDR3 DNA reads TGCGCCAGCAAGGGACAGACGGTAGATACGCAGTATTTT.

V gene TRBV11-2 combines with J gene TRBJ2-4; 16 bases fit TRBD2. Germline V lookup: CDR1 SGHAT, CDR2 FQNNGV. The CDR3 sequence is 19 residues long. Trimming removed 6 bases from V and 0 bases from J; junction bases left unmatched: 8. CDR3 sequence (DNA): TGTGCCAGCAGTATCGGGGGACTAGCGGGAGGGGTAGCCAAAAACATTCAGTACTTC. Translation: CASSIGGLAGGVAKNIQYF.

This clonotype appeared many times. The chain uses TRBV20-1 and TRBJ2-1; D not resolved. With 6 bases removed from V and 5 bases from J, the gap between germline ends came to 11 bases. This CDR3 has 12 residues. Looked up from germline, CDR1 is DFQATT and CDR2 is SNEGSKA (reference sequence). The CDR3 coding sequence is TGCAGTGCCCTTTTTTGGGACAATGAGCAGTTCTTC. As protein: CSALFWDNEQFF.

This clonotype was counted only a few times. J is TRBJ2-3 and V is TRBV5-1, with a tentative D call TRBD2 (6 bases). This CDR3 is 17 amino acids long. Germline V lookup: CDR1 SGHRS, CDR2 YFSETQ. The germline V and J ends were trimmed by 4 bases and 2 bases, with 20 bases remaining between them. The CDR3 here is CASSVLGTPSNTDTQYF. The CDR3 DNA sequence: TGCGCCAGCAGCGTGCTGGGGACTCCCAGTAACACAGATACGCAGTATTTT. Variable domain in full (rest from reference TRBV5-1 and TRBJ2-3): KAGVTQTPRYLIKTRGQQVTLSCSPISGHRSVSWYQQTPGQGLQFLFEYFSETQRNKGNFPGRFSGRQFSNSRSEMNVSTLELGDSALYLCASSVLGTPSNTDTQYFGPGTRLTVL.

This clonotype was observed at least ten times. This rearrangement joins TRBV6-5 to TRBJ2-2; D not certain. Trimming removed 8 bases at V and 7 bases at J, with 20 bases between. Germline V CDR1 and CDR2: MNHEY, SVGAGI. The CDR3 totals 15 residues. CDR3 region: CASVRRRESRGELFF. The CDR3 DNA sequence: TGTGCCAGCGTTCGAAGGAGAGAGTCCCGCGGGGAGCTGTTTTTT.

The chain carries TRBV5-1 and TRBJ2-5; D ambiguous. Germline CDR1 and CDR2: SGHRS and YFSETQ. V was pared by 0 bases and J by 3 bases, with 6 bases between. CDR3 size: 13 residues. CDR3 in DNA: TGCGCCAGCAGCTTGGAGACGGAAGAGACCCAGTACTTC. Amino acid sequence: CASSLETEETQYF.

The chain employs TRBV20-1 and TRBJ2-7; D possibly corresponds to TRBD2 (7 bases). In germline, CDR1 is DFQATT, CDR2 SNEGSKA (reference sequence). Trimming cost V 3 bases and J 3 bases, with 12 bases left between them. The CDR3 runs 13 residues. Here the CDR3 DNA reads TGCAGTGCTAGCAGGGAGGGGGGCTACGAGCAGTACTTC. This encodes CSASREGGYEQYF.

This clonotype was detected a few times. V is TRBV4-1 and J is TRBJ2-3; 9 bases are shared with TRBD2. V was clipped by 0 bases and J by 4 bases; unmatched bases: 2. CDR3 length: 15 residues. The germline V gene has CDR1 MGHRA and CDR2 YSYEKL. The CDR3 reads CASSQELAGSDTQYF. The CDR3 nucleotides are TGCGCCAGCAGCCAAGAACTAGCGGGCTCAGATACGCAGTATTTT.

This clonotype showed up just a few times. The J gene is TRBJ2-1, the V gene TRBV5-1, with TRBD2 matching 7 bases. In germline, CDR1 is SGHRS, CDR2 YFSETQ. The CDR3 is made up of 18 amino acids. The V and J ends lost 0 bases and 8 bases, in that order; junction bases with no gene match: 17. CDR3 DNA sequence: TGCGCCAGCAGCTTGGAGGCGGTGTGGGAGGGCCAGTTTGATGAGCAGTTCTTC. Its translation is CASSLEAVWEGQFDEQFF. Drawing the rest from reference TRBV5-1 and TRBJ2-1, the complete variable domain is KAGVTQTPRYLIKTRGQQVTLSCSPISGHRSVSWYQQTPGQGLQFLFEYFSETQRNKGNFPGRFSGRQFSNSRSEMNVSTLELGDSALYLCASSLEAVWEGQFDEQFFGPGTRLTVL.

The rearrangement uses TRBV5-1 and TRBJ2-5; weak D call: TRBD1 (7 bases). CDR1 and CDR2 from the germline V gene are SGHRS and YFSETQ. This CDR3 region has 14 residues. V lost 4 bases and J 2 bases, leaving 12 bases between the germline ends. The CDR3 region is CASSPQGRQETQYF. The CDR3, as DNA: TGCGCCAGCAGCCCACAGGGGAGGCAAGAGACCCAGTACTTC.

This chain joins TRBV5-8 and TRBJ1-1, with D hard to call. The CDR3 has 14 residues. With 3 bases removed from V and 3 bases from J, the gap between germline ends came to 12 bases. Looked up from germline, CDR1 is SGHTS and CDR2 is YDEGEE. Here the CDR3 reads CASSSGLTYTEAFF. CDR3 sequence (DNA): TGTGCCAGCAGCTCAGGACTAACGTACACTGAAGCTTTCTTT.

Ten or more counts support this clonotype. The V call is TRBV9, the J call TRBJ2-1; D ambiguous. Germline V gene sequence: CDR1 SGDLS, CDR2 YYNGEE. CDR3 length: 15 amino acids. V was pared by 0 bases and J by 0 bases, with 7 bases between. The CDR3 DNA sequence: TGTGCCAGCAGCGTAGACCCGAGCTCCTACAATGAGCAGTTCTTC. Its translation is CASSVDPSSYNEQFF.

This clonotype was picked up a small number of times. The chain recombines TRBV19 with TRBJ2-5, with unresolved D. The germline V and J ends were trimmed by 3 bases and 4 bases, with 6 bases remaining between them. Germline lookup yields CDR1 LNHDA and CDR2 SQIVND (reference sequence). The CDR3 consists of 12 residues. CDR3 bases: TGTGCCAGTAGTATCATGGGAGAGACCCAGTACTTC. This encodes CASSIMGETQYF.